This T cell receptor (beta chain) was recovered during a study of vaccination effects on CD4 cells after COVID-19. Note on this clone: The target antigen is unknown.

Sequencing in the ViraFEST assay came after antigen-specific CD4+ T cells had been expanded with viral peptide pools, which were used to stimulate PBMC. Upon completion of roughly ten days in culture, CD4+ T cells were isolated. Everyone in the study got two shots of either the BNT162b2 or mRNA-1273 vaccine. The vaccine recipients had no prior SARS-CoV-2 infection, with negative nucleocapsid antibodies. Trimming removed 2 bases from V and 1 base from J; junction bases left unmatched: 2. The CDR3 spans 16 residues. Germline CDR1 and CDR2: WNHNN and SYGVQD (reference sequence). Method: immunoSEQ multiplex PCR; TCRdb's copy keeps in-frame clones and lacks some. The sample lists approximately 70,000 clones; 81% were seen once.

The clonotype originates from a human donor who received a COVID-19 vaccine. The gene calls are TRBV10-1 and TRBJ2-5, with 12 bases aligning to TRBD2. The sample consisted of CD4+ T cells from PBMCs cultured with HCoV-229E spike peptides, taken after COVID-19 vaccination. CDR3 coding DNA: TGCGCCAGCAGTGAGGGACTAGCGGGGCGCCAAGAGACCCAGTACTTC. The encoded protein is CASSEGLAGRQETQYF.